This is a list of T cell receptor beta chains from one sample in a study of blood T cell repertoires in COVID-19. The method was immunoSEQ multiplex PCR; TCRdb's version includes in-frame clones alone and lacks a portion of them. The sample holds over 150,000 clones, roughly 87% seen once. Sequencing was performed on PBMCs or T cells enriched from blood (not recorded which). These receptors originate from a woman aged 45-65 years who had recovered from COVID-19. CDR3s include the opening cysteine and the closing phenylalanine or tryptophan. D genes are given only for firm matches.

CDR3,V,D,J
CASSLDGRAPRGRIQYF,TRBV7-2,NA,TRBJ2-4
CASSSLTTNYGYTF,TRBV7-2,NA,TRBJ1-2
CASSLSPQETNEKLFF,TRBV5-1,NA,TRBJ1-4
CASTPGTSGRNEQFF,TRBV6-6,TRBD2,TRBJ2-1
CASSYRGRETQYF,TRBV6-6,TRBD1,TRBJ2-5
CASSLGTGYYEQYF,TRBV7-8,TRBD1,TRBJ2-7
CASRPGQITDTQYF,TRBV6-5,NA,TRBJ2-3
CASSLRGFGYTF,TRBV28,NA,TRBJ1-2
CASSPGHLQETQYF,TRBV5-4,NA,TRBJ2-5
CAWSVTSGQETQYF,TRBV30,TRBD2,TRBJ2-5
CASSSWDRNQPQHF,TRBV3-1/TRBV3-2,TRBD1,TRBJ1-5
CATSEAPNTEAFF,TRBV24-1,NA,TRBJ1-1
CASSLASGRAGEQFF,TRBV5-1,TRBD2,TRBJ2-1
CASSITGTGSIDNSPLHF,TRBV19,TRBD1,TRBJ1-6
CASSHGQGPRDEQFF,TRBV4-1,TRBD1,TRBJ2-1
CASSQGGLEKLFF,TRBV4-1,NA,TRBJ1-4
CASSKSSTGELFF,TRBV28,NA,TRBJ2-2
CAWDKTGSGEKLFF,TRBV30,TRBD1,TRBJ1-4
CSVEGTGLNTEAFF,TRBV29-1,NA,TRBJ1-1
CASWGGGEQYF,TRBV6-5,TRBD2,TRBJ2-7
CSVGTGPNSPLHF,TRBV29-1,NA,TRBJ1-6
CASSLGPAGGLNTGELFF,TRBV7-7,TRBD2,TRBJ2-2
CASSQLLAGAVTGELFF,TRBV16,TRBD2,TRBJ2-2
CASRGGGGSYNEQFF,TRBV5-1,TRBD2,TRBJ2-1
CASTLTGGPDNEQFF,TRBV19,TRBD1,TRBJ2-1
CASSQRGRGTDTQYF,TRBV3-1/TRBV3-2,TRBD1,TRBJ2-3
CASSQGTRGTEQFF,TRBV28,NA,TRBJ2-1
CASTLAGVPTDTQYF,TRBV27,TRBD2,TRBJ2-3
CASSLRWREAVYEQYF,TRBV4-1,TRBD2,TRBJ2-7
CAWKGYTEAFF,TRBV30,NA,TRBJ1-1
CASSLDRAREQYF,TRBV7-8,NA,TRBJ2-7
CASSPKIAGVYNEQFF,TRBV7-9,TRBD2,TRBJ2-1
CASSLGVNINTGELFF,TRBV5-1,NA,TRBJ2-2
CAWSVKQRGRAPQYF,TRBV30,TRBD2,TRBJ2-7
CASSANRGTGELFF,TRBV6-2/TRBV6-3,TRBD1,TRBJ2-2
CASSLLEGWSTDTQYF,TRBV5-5,NA,TRBJ2-3
CAISGGGNEQFF,TRBV10-3,NA,TRBJ2-1
CASSAVQGFGSYTF,TRBV19,NA,TRBJ1-2
CASNYRVGDYGYTF,TRBV28,NA,TRBJ1-2
CSVIGYSTDTQYF,TRBV29-1,NA,TRBJ2-3
CASSMRGRAGDTGELFF,TRBV19,TRBD2,TRBJ2-2
CASRQAGRGTDTQYF,TRBV2,TRBD2,TRBJ2-3
CASSSSTSVVYNEQFF,TRBV28,TRBD2,TRBJ2-1
CASSKVGQRRPGANVLTF,TRBV21-1,NA,TRBJ2-6
CASSPETSGSEQFF,TRBV6-5,TRBD2,TRBJ2-1